These T cell receptor beta chains were read from a single sample in a study of blood T cell repertoires in COVID-19. Measured with immunoSEQ multiplex PCR; TCRdb has only the in-frame clones, and not every one. The table lists approximately 200,000 clones, 86% of them singletons. The sequenced material came from PBMCs or T cells enriched from blood (not recorded which). Receptors originate from a woman aged 25 to 39 who had been exposed to COVID-19. Each CDR3 is given with its conserved first and last residue.

v_gene	CDR3aa
TRBV12-3/TRBV12-4	CASSPQVTGGYTF
TRBV29-1	CSVDPRGGGYTF
TRBV29-1	CSGEIKRYNEQFF
TRBV6-5	CASSYLPQGNTEAFF
TRBV3-1/TRBV3-2	CASSQDPQGGSYGYTF
TRBV10-3	CAITGTSGDTQYF
TRBV5-1	CASSASGGTYNEQFF
TRBV3-1/TRBV3-2	CASSLATDTQYF
TRBV3-1/TRBV3-2	CASSHRDRGDEKLFF
TRBV7-6	CASSSGQGVSQPQHF
TRBV19	CASSHRGSNSPLHF
TRBV2	CASSEGGQGIGKYF
TRBV29-1	CSVVSTSGADTQYF
TRBV7-3	CASSLGTSGDLYEQYF
TRBV6-5	CASRPRQGLQPQHF
TRBV7-3	CASSPGDSTEAFF
TRBV3-1/TRBV3-2	CASTQGEKYNEQFF
TRBV18	CASSLPAQGEYGYTF
TRBV5-4	CASSPAGASGGGTQYF
TRBV12-3/TRBV12-4	CASRRAGGTEAFF
TRBV30	CAWGTGDNEKLFF
TRBV4-1	CASSHQTGRNTEAFF
TRBV5-1	CASSLRGVDRNEQFF
TRBV19	CASSTESPYRGENTEAFF
TRBV7-2	CASSPLGSYNEQFF
TRBV9	CASSGAGSRGELFF
TRBV29-1	CSVVVRGNYGYTF
TRBV14	CASSQIQGTGNTIYF
TRBV5-1	CASSLVREGFYSNQPQHF
TRBV10-2	CASRMDRTPEAFF
TRBV5-8	CASSFSSGNTIYF
TRBV27	CASSPLTRIGFTGELFF
TRBV7-3	CASSETAGSDTQYF
TRBV3-1/TRBV3-2	CASSQGRAGGYPNTEAFF
TRBV19	CASSLDSNARWPQHF
TRBV5-1	CASSYRGLVTDTQYF
TRBV18	CASSPPQNYGYTF
TRBV11-2	CASSTIPGQVYEQYF
TRBV21-1	CASSKRGQGASQPQHF
TRBV3-1/TRBV3-2	CASSPTGGYTDTQYF
TRBV4-2	CASSPPLSPNSPLHF
TRBV6-5	CASSYVGEYTEAFF
TRBV6-9	CASTPLTPRRQGLNQPQHF
TRBV12-5	CASGLTGNYISSYNEQFF
TRBV9	CASSANPGGAGEKLFF
TRBV30	CAWRVSSGNTIYF
TRBV11-2	CASSFDSNTGELFF
TRBV5-1	CASSVSSSYNEQFF
TRBV15	CATSRDRGSPYEQYF
TRBV29-1	CSGSRTGGQRDTQYF
TRBV7-9	CASSPRRGNTGELFF
TRBV6-5	CASTTDRASREKLFF
TRBV6-2/TRBV6-3	CASSYSMKGANEKLFF
TRBV3-1/TRBV3-2	CASSQMGQIPNSPLHF
TRBV7-8	CASSLARAGGLGEQFF
TRBV6-1	CASSEGLAETQYF
TRBV7-7	CASTRDRDYQFF
TRBV3-1/TRBV3-2	CASSPTGFSYGYTF
TRBV25-1	CASSEGIGVRSTAFF